The present T cell receptor beta chain was sequenced within a study of T cells in tuberculosis. Study summary: CD1B tetramers identified T cells specific for mycobacterial lipid GMM.

Per germline, CDR1 MGHRA and CDR2 YSYEKL. The CDR3 length is 14 residues. Germline trimming cut 6 bases from V and 3 bases from J; bases unmatched to any gene: 7. To note about this clone: As yet, its antigen is unknown.

Study-level results: Active tuberculosis TCR-alpha repertoires lay closer to GMM-specific TCRs than IGRA-negative controls, suggesting clonal expansion.

Assay: immunoSEQ multiplex PCR; the TCRdb copy retains only in-frame clones and omits some. The repertoire holds 30,000 to 35,000 clones, with around 92% as singletons. The rearrangement links TRBV4-1 to TRBJ1-1; 7 bases match TRBD1. The sample comprised PBMCs. This clonotype was sampled from a donor aged 10-29 years with latent tuberculosis or without tuberculosis infection. Some clones in this sample may be carry-over from other donors' samples. The CDR3 here is CASRPRQGDTEAFF. As DNA, the CDR3 is TGCGCCAGCAGGCCCAGACAGGGAGACACTGAAGCTTTCTTT.